This TCR beta chain was sequenced during a study of T-cell memory formation after mild COVID-19. TCRdb reprocessed the 5' RACE reads via MiXCR and lists one record per CDR3 protein. The top ten clones hold 0.6% to 1% of a sample with 40,000 or so distinct CDR3 sequences, over 6.5% of them seen once. After removal of 4 bases from V and 3 bases from J, the junction contained 5 bases not matched to a gene. The CDR3 is 15 residues long. Germline CDR1 is LGHDT and CDR2 is YNNKEL (reference sequence). Study findings and constraints: The pre-infection memory compartment contained some responding clones, suggesting cross-reactive memory joined.

About this clonotype itself: The target antigen is unknown.

What was sequenced was PBMCs or a T cell subset sorted from them (not recorded which). This chain connects TRBV3-1 to TRBJ1-1; TRBD1 matches 10 bases. The TCR was taken from an adult who had mild COVID-19 (a few samples of this study predate the infection). Cell type and time point are not known. CDR3 residues: CASSPPGTGDTEAFF. For the CDR3, the DNA is TGTGCCAGCAGCCCTCCCGGGACAGGGGACACTGAAGCTTTCTTT. The full variable domain, completed using reference TRBV3-1 and TRBJ1-1, is DTAVSQTPKYLVTQMGNDKSIKCEQNLGHDTMYWYKQDSKKFLKIMFSYNNKELIINETVPNRFSPKSPDKAHLNLHINSLELGDSAVYFCASSPPGTGDTEAFFGQGTRLTVV.